This TCR beta chain was captured in a study of cytomegalovirus exposure and HLA in healthy donors. Study results and caveats: It was shown in a later analysis that HLA-associated TCR beta chains were more clonally expanded than other, equally common chains. According to the study, roughly 160 TCR beta chains were cytomegalovirus-associated.

About this clone itself: Its cognate antigen is unknown.

The J segment lost 4 bases and the V segment lost 5 bases, leaving 7 bases of the junction unmatched. The CDR3 has 15 residues. Germline assignment: CDR1 SGHNT and CDR2 YENEEA. 13 Jbeta primers and 60 Vbeta primers were used for the PCR. Data came from immunoSEQ multiplex PCR; TCRdb stores just in-frame clones and leaves some out. The table has roughly 190,000 clones, around 78% seen once. The sequenced sample was PBMCs. This chain uses TRBV11-3 with TRBJ1-1, with 10 positions matching TRBD1. This TCR came from a woman aged 25 to 39 in good health and CMV-seropositive. CDR3 in DNA: TGTGCCAGCAGCGACCGGACAGGGGGGCCCACTGAAGCTTTCTTT. Translated: CASSDRTGGPTEAFF.